The clone carrying this TCR beta chain was counted at least ten times. Amplified TCR beta CDR3 regions came from RNA transcripts. In the first-round RT-PCR of the TCR CDR3, the HTBI primer set was used. In TCRdb, the multiplex PCR reads were re-called with MiXCR into one record per CDR3 protein. The data hold fewer than 650,000 distinct CDR3 sequences, with around 13% observed a single time. Patients were aged 18 to 65, had disease duration under 2 months, and had newly diagnosed hyperthyroidism. Blood was sampled at initial diagnosis of hyperthyroidism, prior to onset of any ophthalmopathy symptoms. The trim removed 4 bases at V and 4 bases at J, leaving 8 bases unmatched. The CDR3 contains 16 residues. Germline V CDR1 and CDR2: SGHRS, YFSETQ. The sample originates from a study of T cells in Graves' hyperthyroidism and ophthalmopathy. Turning to the study itself: Peripheral blood was obtained at initial diagnosis, preceding any treatment.

The sequenced material came from blood. The V and J genes are TRBV5-1 and TRBJ2-7; 13 positions match TRBD2. This receptor was identified in a woman under 40 with Graves' hyperthyroidism that later progressed to Graves' ophthalmopathy. The CDR3, as DNA: TGCGCCAGCAGCCTAGGGACTAGCGGGACCCAATACGAGCAGTACTTC. It codes for CASSLGTSGTQYEQYF.